The subject of this entry is one T cell receptor (beta chain). No antigen is known for it. Base quality data are lacking; no much larger clone is found one base away. CDR3 length: 14 amino acids, cysteine to phenylalanine. Just CDR3 DNA is preserved here, 42 bases in frame from base 1. From a lookup of the germline V gene, CDR1 and CDR2 are MGHDK and SYGVNS. Clipping removes 3 bases from V and 6 bases from J, with 6 as the unmatched junction base count. Whole blood was collected in K2EDTA tubes by collaborating institutions according to the institutions' own protocols. For TCRbeta analysis, collaborators shipped samples in one of three forms: frozen whole blood, isolated PBMCs, or DNA extracted from either of those sample types. The entry originates in a study of blood T cell repertoires in COVID-19 (dated by TCRdb to about 2020). With regard to the full study: Samples covering the acute and convalescent phases of COVID-19 were provided by collaborators in the United States, Italy and Spain. Samples were obtained from the ongoing ImmuneRACE study (first 160 participants) and from 1,200 or so subjects provided by 6 global collaborators. The prospective study material was composed of cDNA or gDNA derived from T cells, B-cell-depleted T cells, or PBMCs. The sample metadata nearly always contained a de-identified subject ID, COVID-19 status, age in years and sex. Where available, HLA class I and class II types were obtained from metadata supplied by the sample provider rather than from assay-based typing. The repertoires were made available in a free public database intended to serve as a resource for research on the immune response to SARS-CoV-2. Deeply sampled blood TCRbeta repertoires from subjects exposed to, actively infected with, or recovered from COVID-19 were included in the dataset.

TCRbeta CDR3 regions were amplified from genomic DNA by means of the immunoSEQ Assay, a bias-controlled multiplex PCR. Turning to the authors' computational methods: Within the assay, amplification of reference gene primers was used to estimate how many nucleated cells each sample contained. To quantify the absolute abundance of each unique TCRbeta CDR3 rearrangement, sequence reads were collapsed and filtered. For each sample, productive Simpson clonality was calculated as the square root of Simpson's diversity index over productive rearrangements. TCRdb took over this immuneACCESS table, retaining in-frame rearrangements with V and J assigned. Such tables are incomplete; in checked studies, under half of the missing clones stem from an unresolved V gene, and the remainder is unexplained. The DNA gave D and trimming, while V, J and clone size come from that table. Across this sample there are around 150,000 clones, with over 75% seen only once. The top ten constitute roughly 5.3% of the sample.

On the study overall, not on this receptor specifically: The amount of clinical and demographic metadata varied by source and participant and was provided uncurated.

The origin of this receptor is a woman aged 45-65 years with acute or convalescent COVID-19. The rearranged chain carries TRBV25-1 and TRBJ1-2; TRBD1 fits 8 bases in the junction. The sample was peripheral blood. The CDR3 region: CASSDSDRGDGYTF. The bases read TGTGCCAGCAGTGACTCCGACAGGGGCGATGGCTACACCTTC.